This T cell receptor beta chain was captured in a study of metastatic and nonmetastatic thyroid tumors. Background on the study: Thyroid patients, malignant and benign, had repertoires compared across blood and tumor or nodule tissue.

Germline loops: CDR1 SGHRS, CDR2 YFSETQ. The V end was cut by 5 bases, the J end by 4 bases, with 14 bases between. This CDR3 is 14 amino acids long. TCRdb re-called the PCR reads with MiXCR. The table lists several thousand clones, about 31% of them singletons. Treatment of any kind had been given to no patient before thyroid surgery. This clone showed up just a few times. V gene TRBV5-1 combines with J gene TRBJ2-3; the D gene is possibly TRBD2 (6 bases). The sample taken for sequencing was adjacent normal tissue. This clonotype was obtained from a female donor with papillary thyroid cancer or a benign thyroid nodule (not recorded which). Some clones in this sample may be carry-over from other donors' samples. As DNA, the CDR3 is TGCGCCAGCAGTAGCGGACCGGCCTCAGATACGCAGTATTTT. It translates to CASSSGPASDTQYF.